The next 18 T cell receptor beta chains were all read from a single sample in a study of T cell changes during pregnancy in multiple sclerosis. Here immunoSEQ multiplex PCR was the method, and the copy in TCRdb shows in-frame clones only, minus some. This sample carries around 56,000 clones, approximately 89% of them seen once, and the ten largest clones take around 1.8%. This material consisted of peripheral blood, taken after pregnancy. Every receptor here comes from a female donor with multiple sclerosis, enrolled in a pregnancy study.

The chain combines TRBV6-1 with TRBJ1-1, with D possibly matching TRBD1 (5 bases). The CDR3 contains 15 residues. The germline V gene encodes CDR1 MNHNS and CDR2 SASEGT. Trimming left V 6 bases short and J 1 base short, with 15 bases between. CDR3 in amino acids: CASSYTVQANTEAFF. In nucleotides, the CDR3 is TGTGCCAGCAGCTATACTGTACAGGCGAACACTGAAGCTTTCTTT.

This clone has just a few counts. This sequence joins TRBV7-9 and TRBJ1-6; 8 bases line up with TRBD1. Germline values: CDR1 SEHNR, CDR2 FQNEAQ (reference sequence). Trimming at V came to 1 base and at J to 7 bases, leaving 3 bases not matched to a gene. The CDR3 covers 15 residues. The CDR3 nucleotides are TGTGCCAGCAGCTTAGGGGGACAGGTGAATTCACCCCTCCACTTT. Translating it yields CASSLGGQVNSPLHF.

The chain carries TRBV14 and TRBJ1-1, with 8 bases lining up with TRBD1. The germline gives CDR1 SGHDN, CDR2 FVKESK. The V and J ends lost 4 bases and 3 bases, in that order; junction bases with no gene match: 4. This CDR3 is 14 amino acids long. For the CDR3, the DNA is TGTGCCAGCAGCCTCCAGGGGGCCTACACTGAAGCTTTCTTT. It is translated as CASSLQGAYTEAFF.

The rearrangement uses TRBV18 and TRBJ1-2; D gene ambiguous. Germline values: CDR1 KGHSH, CDR2 LQKENI. CDR3 length: 15 amino acids. Trimming removed 2 bases at V and 8 bases at J, with 18 bases between. CDR3 in amino acids: CASSPMADPLRGYTF. Here the CDR3 DNA reads TGTGCCAGCTCACCAATGGCCGACCCCCTCAGGGGCTACACCTTC. The full variable domain, in which reference TRBV18 and TRBJ1-2 provide the parts outside the CDR3, is NAGVMQNPRHLVRRRGQEARLRCSPMKGHSHVYWYRQLPEEGLKFMVYLQKENIIDESGMPKERFSAEFPKEGPSILRIQQVVRGDSAAYFCASSPMADPLRGYTFGSGTRLTVV.

The chain has TRBV9 and TRBJ1-2, with D hard to call. The V gene lost 4 bases and the J gene lost 5 bases, with 9 bases spanning the gap. Per germline, CDR1 SGDLS and CDR2 YYNGEE. This CDR3 region has 12 residues. The CDR3 reads CASSRGGYGYTF. The CDR3 coding sequence is TGTGCCAGCAGCCGCGGCGGGTATGGCTACACCTTC.

For the CDR3, the DNA is TGTGCCAGCAGTTTAGCCGACTCCTACAATGAGCAGTTCTTC. It specifies CASSLADSYNEQFF. V gene TRBV6-5 combines with J gene TRBJ2-1; D not resolved. The germline V gene encodes CDR1 MNHEY and CDR2 SVGAGI. The CDR3 length is 14 residues. V lost 4 bases and J 0 bases, leaving 7 bases between the germline ends.

The rearrangement uses TRBV7-3 and TRBJ1-2; D is uncertain. V lost 2 bases, J lost 3 bases, and 10 bases lay in between. The V gene's germline CDR1 is SGHTA and CDR2 FQGTGA. The length of the CDR3 is 14 residues. The CDR3 region is CASSLPPSHYGYTF. The CDR3 DNA sequence: TGTGCCAGCAGCTTACCCCCCAGTCACTATGGCTACACCTTC.

V usage is TRBV6-6 and J usage is TRBJ2-4; D is unresolved. The CDR3 sequence is 13 residues long. V was shortened by 6 bases and J by 6 bases, with 12 bases between the two germline ends. Germline CDR1 reads MNHNY; CDR2 reads SVGAGI (reference sequence). The DNA for the CDR3 is TGTGCCAGCAGCCGGCCGACGGGAAACATTCAGTACTTC. Translating gives CASSRPTGNIQYF.

The chain joins TRBV21-1 to TRBJ1-5. TRBV21-1 is given as a pseudogene. This CDR3 is built from 14 residues. The CDR3 bases are TGTGCCAGCAGCAGCGGCGGGTACAATCAGCCCCAGCATTTT. Protein product: CASSSGGYNQPQHF.

This chain uses TRBV4-2 with TRBJ2-3; 10 nucleotides align to TRBD2. CDR3 length: 16 amino acids. Germline CDR1 and CDR2: LGHNA and YNFKEQ. With V trimmed by 1 base and J by 0 bases, 1 base remained unmatched. CDR3 DNA: TGTGCCAGCAGCCAAGGAGCGGGGGGGAGCACAGATACGCAGTATTTT. Amino acid sequence: CASSQGAGGSTDTQYF.

The V gene is TRBV4-3, the J gene TRBJ1-4; D call uncertain. CDR1 is LGHNA and CDR2 is YSLEER in the germline V gene. Between the trimmed V and J ends, which lost 5 bases and 7 bases, there was a span of 17 bases. The CDR3 length is 15 residues. In nucleotides, the CDR3 is TGCGCCAGCAGCTCTGTTGGCGGTTCTATTGAAAAACTGTTTTTT. It encodes CASSSVGGSIEKLFF.

J is TRBJ1-2 and V is TRBV19, with D maybe TRBD1 (5 bases). The CDR3 sequence is 15 residues long. V was clipped by 8 bases and J by 4 bases, with 20 bases between them. CDR1 LNHDA and CDR2 SQIVND come from the germline V gene (reference sequence). CDR3 amino acids: CASGSLETESYGYTF. The DNA for the CDR3 is TGTGCCAGTGGCAGCCTCGAGACAGAATCCTATGGCTACACCTTC.

The rearrangement links TRBV7-9 to TRBJ2-3, with TRBD2 matching over 11 bases. V gave up 5 bases and J gave up 1 base; unmatched junction bases: 11. Germline CDR1 SEHNR, CDR2 FQNEAQ (reference sequence). This CDR3 contains 18 residues. CDR3 residues: CASSPLAGASPGTDTQYF. DNA for the CDR3: TGTGCCAGCAGCCCACTAGCGGGGGCCTCCCCCGGCACAGATACGCAGTATTTT. Based on the CDR3 plus reference TRBV7-9 and TRBJ2-3, the full variable domain is DTGVSQNPRHKITKRGQNVTFRCDPISEHNRLYWYRQTLGQGPEFLTYFQNEAQLEKSRLLSDRFSAERPKGSFSTLEIQRTEQGDSAMYLCASSPLAGASPGTDTQYFGPGTRLTVL.

This clone was counted once. This chain connects TRBV19 to TRBJ1-3; unclear D gene. The CDR3 runs to 14 residues. Germline CDR1 LNHDA, CDR2 SQIVND (reference sequence). Trimming took off 3 bases at V and 2 bases at J, with 8 bases between the two ends. CDR3 nucleotide sequence: TGTGCCAGTAGTATTGCGGGGACTGGAAACACCATATATTTT. Its translation: CASSIAGTGNTIYF.

The chain combines TRBV7-8 with TRBJ2-7, with 11 bases lining up with TRBD1. Germline V gene lookup returns CDR1 SGHVS and CDR2 FQNEAQ. The ends lost 5 bases at V and 3 bases at J; junction bases unmatched: 3. This CDR3 has 14 amino acids. The CDR3 DNA follows: TGTGCCAGCAGCCCCGGGACAGGGGGCTACGAGCAGTACTTC. Protein: CASSPGTGGYEQYF.

The chain recombines TRBV19 with TRBJ1-1; the D gene is possibly TRBD1 (5 bases). The germline V gene encodes CDR1 LNHDA and CDR2 SQIVND (reference sequence). V shed 3 bases and J shed 5 bases, with 19 bases lying between them. There are 16 residues in the CDR3. The CDR3 loop reads CASSMSGGGLGTEAFF. CDR3 nucleotides: TGTGCCAGTAGTATGTCCGGGGGAGGGTTAGGTACTGAAGCTTTCTTT. Drawing the rest from reference TRBV19 and TRBJ1-1, the complete variable domain is DGGITQSPKYLFRKEGQNVTLSCEQNLNHDAMYWYRQDPGQGLRLIYYSQIVNDFQKGDIAEGYSVSREKKESFPLTVTSAQKNPTAFYLCASSMSGGGLGTEAFFGQGTRLTVV.

CDR3 loop: CAISGGQDTEAFF. The DNA of the CDR3 is TGTGCCATCAGTGGAGGACAGGACACTGAAGCTTTCTTT. V usage is TRBV10-3 and J usage is TRBJ1-1; 7 bases line up with TRBD1. The germline V gene has CDR1 ENHRY and CDR2 SYGVKD. Trimming cost V 4 bases and J 3 bases; bases outside gene matches: 2. This CDR3 is built from 13 residues.

This clone was seen a single time. The chain employs TRBV9 and TRBJ1-1, with TRBD1 as a possible D gene (5 bases). With 4 bases removed from V and 5 bases from J, the gap between germline ends came to 18 bases. Germline V gives CDR1 SGDLS, CDR2 YYNGEE. The CDR3 is made up of 15 amino acids. Written as DNA, the CDR3 is TGTGCCAGCAGCCCCCCCCGTCCGGGGGGGACTGAAGCTTTCTTT. Amino acids: CASSPPRPGGTEAFF.